This T cell receptor (beta chain) was observed in a study of blood T cell repertoires in COVID-19. In the study overall: There were acute and convalescent COVID-19 samples, and they came from the United States, Italy and Spain. Sample material is recorded as cDNA or gDNA derived from T cells, B-cell-depleted T cells, or PBMCs.

Profiled with immunoSEQ multiplex PCR; TCRdb holds only in-frame clones, not every one. The repertoire holds roughly 160,000 clones, with around 67% as singletons. Sequenced: peripheral blood. The TCR was taken from a woman aged 80 or over with acute or convalescent COVID-19.

The CDR3 DNA reads as TGTGCCATCAGTGAAGCAAAGGGGCAGACTTCAGATACGCAGTATTTT. As protein: CAISEAKGQTSDTQYF. V is TRBV10-3 and J is TRBJ2-3, with D possibly matching TRBD1 (5 bases). Trimming shortened V by 3 bases and J by 4 bases, and 17 bases separated the two germline ends. From germline, CDR1 is ENHRY and CDR2 SYGVKD. CDR3 length: 16 amino acids.